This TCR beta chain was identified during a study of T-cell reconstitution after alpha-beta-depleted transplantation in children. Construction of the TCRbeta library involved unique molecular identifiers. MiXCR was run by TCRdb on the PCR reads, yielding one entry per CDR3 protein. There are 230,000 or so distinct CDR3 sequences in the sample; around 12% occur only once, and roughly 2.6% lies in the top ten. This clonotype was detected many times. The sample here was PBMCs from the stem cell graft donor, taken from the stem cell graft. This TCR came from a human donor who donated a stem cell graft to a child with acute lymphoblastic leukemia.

CDR3 region: CASREGLSSTDTQYF. The CDR3 region has the DNA TGTGCCAGCAGGGAGGGACTCTCTAGCACAGATACGCAGTATTTT. The V gene is TRBV12-3 or TRBV12-4, the J gene TRBJ2-3, with D tentatively TRBD2 (6 bases). The length of the CDR3 is 15 residues. V lost 6 bases and J 0 bases, leaving 13 bases between the germline ends.